This T cell receptor (beta chain) emerged from a study of shared clonotypes between healthy human individuals. As for the study in general: CD4 naive and memory got three plates each, CD8 naive two, CD8 memory one.

Germline CDR1 reads WSHSY; CDR2 reads SAAADI. The CDR3 covers 15 residues. Trimming removed 7 bases from V and 0 bases from J, with 13 bases in between. TCRdb's table, derived via immunoSEQ multiplex PCR, lists solely in-frame clones and lacks some. The sample contains about 1,800,000 clones, 85% to 95% of which appear only once. Naivety among CD8 cells was defined by CD45RO negativity and positive CCR7 selection, thereby excluding terminally differentiated effector memory CD45RA+ cells. The source of this sequence is a man aged 18 to 30 in good health. The rearrangement links TRBV10-2 to TRBJ2-1; TRBD2 is a possible D gene (6 bases). Sequences were obtained from naive CD8+ T cells sorted from blood. CDR3 nucleotides: TGCGCCAGCACCTTAGGGGACTCCTCCTACAATGAGCAGTTCTTC. Residues: CASTLGDSSYNEQFF.